The sample holds many counts of the clone carrying this TCR beta chain. The target antigen is unknown. These data are taken from a study of T-cell reconstitution after alpha-beta-depleted transplantation in children. Study-wide findings and caveats: Among T cells one year after transplant, newly produced cells accounted for most counts and diversity.

The TCRbeta library incorporated unique molecular identifiers. TCRdb re-analysed the PCR reads in MiXCR, keeping a single row per CDR3 protein. The repertoire holds approximately 110,000 distinct CDR3 sequences, with roughly 24% as singletons. This TCR was recovered from a male patient aged 2-15 years who had a stem cell transplant for chronic granulomatous disease, so the T cells may come from the graft donor. The sequenced sample was PBMCs, mostly from graft donor cells, obtained 180 days after TCRalphabeta/CD19-depleted stem cell transplant.

The CDR3 reads CSVAPAAEAFF. The CDR3 DNA is TGCAGCGTTGCCCCGGCCGCTGAAGCTTTCTTT. The chain links TRBV29-1 to TRBJ1-1; D call uncertain. The CDR3 runs to 11 residues. The germline V gene encodes CDR1 SQVTM and CDR2 ANQGSEA. V lost 4 bases, J lost 6 bases, and 9 bases lay in between.